The clone carrying this T cell receptor (beta chain) came up a few times. A read error may account for a junction end that differs from germline. CDR3 length: 13 residues. The germline gives CDR1 SNHLY, CDR2 FYNNEI. TCRdb ran MiXCR on the 5' RACE reads and lists one entry per CDR3 protein. The sample carries approximately 890,000 distinct CDR3 sequences, roughly 12% recorded once. This sample stems from a study of identical twins. These records were also assigned to another study, of yellow fever vaccine responses in identical twins.

The rearrangement links TRBV2 to TRBJ2-1; 8 bases map to TRBD2. Sequences were obtained from PBMCs. The TCR sequence derives from a young woman in good health. The CDR3 DNA sequence: TGTGCCAGCAGAAGAATTTCAGCGGGAGTTCGGCTCTTC. This codes for CASRRISAGVRLF.